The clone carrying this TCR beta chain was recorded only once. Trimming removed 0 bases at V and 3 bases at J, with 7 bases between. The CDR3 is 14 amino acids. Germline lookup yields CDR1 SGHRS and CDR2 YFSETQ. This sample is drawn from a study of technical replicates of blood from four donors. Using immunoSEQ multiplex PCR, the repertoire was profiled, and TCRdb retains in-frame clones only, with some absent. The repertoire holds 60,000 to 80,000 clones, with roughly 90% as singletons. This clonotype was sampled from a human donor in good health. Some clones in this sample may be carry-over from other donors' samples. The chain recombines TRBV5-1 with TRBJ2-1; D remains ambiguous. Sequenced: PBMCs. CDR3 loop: CASSLAGFYNEQFF. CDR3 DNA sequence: TGCGCCAGCAGCTTGGCCGGGTTCTACAATGAGCAGTTCTTC.